These T cell receptor beta chains were read from a single sample in a study of beta chain features in type 1 diabetes. The repertoire was sequenced with immunoSEQ multiplex PCR; TCRdb's copy has only in-frame clones and lacks some. The sample records over 200,000 clones, about a tenth being singletons. What was sequenced was naive CD4+ T cells from blood. These receptors were obtained from a man between 25 and 39 years old with type 1 diabetes. Each CDR3 is given with its conserved first and last residue. The order of the fields is D gene, V gene, clone size, J gene, CDR3 protein, CDR3 DNA. The D gene is left open where the match is weak. Some rows have no size entry. The others give once, few or many, or a class for an expanded clone.

TRBD1	TRBV6-6	.	TRBJ1-5	CASRTDGTANQPQHF	TGTGCCAGCAGAACTGACGGGACAGCGAATCAGCCCCAGCATTTT
TRBD2	TRBV6-6	.	TRBJ2-5	CASCRTSGVQETQYF	TGTGCCAGCTGCCGGACTAGCGGGGTACAAGAGACCCAGTACTTC
TRBD1	TRBV28	few	TRBJ2-7	CASSPPPGGTGYHEQYF	TGTGCCAGCAGTCCACCTCCAGGGGGGACAGGGTATCACGAGCAGTACTTC
.	TRBV20-1	.	TRBJ2-3	CSARRGDTQYF	TGCAGTGCTCGAAGGGGAGATACGCAGTATTTT
.	TRBV19	few	TRBJ2-1	CASSRDREYNEQFF	TGTGCCAGTAGTCGCGACAGAGAATACAATGAGCAGTTCTTC
.	TRBV29-1	few	TRBJ2-5	CSARTGYQETQYF	TGCAGCGCCCGTACAGGGTACCAAGAGACCCAGTACTTC
.	TRBV28	.	TRBJ2-7	CASSGGHLYEQYF	TGTGCCAGCAGTGGGGGACATCTGTACGAGCAGTACTTC
.	TRBV5-1	.	TRBJ2-1	CASSSGDHYNEQFF	TGCGCCAGCAGCTCAGGGGATCACTACAATGAGCAGTTCTTC
TRBD1	TRBV5-4	few	TRBJ2-7	CASSSLGNRGSFYEQYF	TGTGCCAGCAGCTCTCTGGGGAACAGGGGCAGTTTCTACGAGCAGTACTTC
TRBD1	TRBV18	few	TRBJ1-2	CASSGPTGTGSYGYTF	TGTGCCAGCTCAGGTCCAACCGGGACAGGGTCCTATGGCTACACCTTC
.	TRBV30	few	TRBJ1-5	CAWSPAGGYQPQHF	TGTGCCTGGAGCCCAGCGGGGGGCTATCAGCCCCAGCATTTT
.	TRBV5-1	few	TRBJ2-5	CASGADQETQYF	TGCGCCAGCGGGGCAGACCAAGAGACCCAGTACTTC
.	TRBV2	few	TRBJ2-3	CASSGTLLSTDTQYF	TGTGCCAGCAGCGGGACTCTCCTTAGCACAGATACGCAGTATTTT
TRBD1	TRBV4-1	.	TRBJ2-3	CASSQAGTGRTDTQYF	TGCGCCAGCAGCCAAGCCGGGACAGGACGCACAGATACGCAGTATTTT
TRBD2	TRBV4-3	few	TRBJ2-1	CASSQDHLSGLPYNEQFF	TGCGCCAGCAGCCAAGATCACCTGTCGGGACTACCTTACAATGAGCAGTTCTTC
TRBD1	TRBV9	few	TRBJ1-2	CASRTGEGGYTF	TGTGCCAGCAGGACAGGGGAAGGTGGCTACACCTTC
TRBD2	TRBV11-3	.	TRBJ2-5	CASSKTSGGPFETQYF	TGTGCCAGCAGCAAAACTAGCGGGGGACCTTTTGAGACCCAGTACTTC
.	TRBV6-5	.	TRBJ1-1	CASSYSRSRPGTEAFF	TGTGCCAGCAGTTACTCGAGAAGCAGGCCCGGTACTGAAGCTTTCTTT
TRBD2	TRBV7-3	.	TRBJ2-7	CASNPTSGGLYF	TGTGCCAGCAACCCGACCAGCGGGGGGTTATACTTC
TRBD2	TRBV30	.	TRBJ2-1	CAWSAGGTSGGSNEQFF	TGTGCCTGGAGTGCGGGAGGGACTAGCGGGGGTTCCAATGAGCAGTTCTTC
.	TRBV7-2	few	TRBJ1-2	CASSPAGGGYTF	TGTGCCAGCAGCCCCGCGGGGGGGGGCTACACCTTC
TRBD1	TRBV13	few	TRBJ2-6	CASSAGQEHAGANVLTF	TGTGCCAGCAGCGCCGGACAGGAGCACGCTGGGGCCAACGTCCTGACTTTC
.	TRBV28	few	TRBJ2-7	CASSSRGYEQYF	TGTGCCAGCAGCTCCCGCGGGTACGAGCAGTACTTC
.	TRBV28	.	TRBJ2-1	CASRTAYNEQFF	TGTGCCAGCAGGACAGCCTACAATGAGCAGTTCTTC
TRBD1	TRBV2	few	TRBJ1-5	CASTGTGGQPQHF	TGTGCCAGCACAGGGACAGGGGGTCAGCCCCAGCATTTT
TRBD2	TRBV28	.	TRBJ2-5	CASSSVAGGQETQYF	TGTGCCAGCAGTTCGGTAGCGGGGGGGCAAGAGACCCAGTACTTC
TRBD1	TRBV5-1	.	TRBJ1-6	CASSKQGMSSPLHF	TGCGCCAGCAGCAAACAGGGGATGTCTTCACCCCTCCACTTT
.	TRBV5-4	.	TRBJ2-5	CASSNLAGYQETQYF	TGTGCCAGCAGCAACCTAGCCGGGTACCAAGAGACCCAGTACTTC
.	TRBV5-1	few	TRBJ2-5	CASSLHGQETQYF	TGCGCCAGCAGCTTGCACGGGCAAGAGACCCAGTACTTC
.	TRBV5-1	.	TRBJ2-7	CASSLAPGPPFGEQYF	TGCGCCAGCAGCTTGGCCCCGGGTCCTCCTTTCGGGGAGCAGTACTTC
.	TRBV28	.	TRBJ2-3	CASKARDTQYF	TGTGCCAGCAAAGCGCGAGATACGCAGTATTTT
.	TRBV7-3	.	TRBJ2-1	CASSSTDKQQFF	TGTGCCAGCAGCTCGACAGACAAGCAGCAGTTCTTC
.	TRBV5-4	few	TRBJ1-1	CATYKGDEAFF	TGTGCCACTTATAAGGGGGATGAAGCTTTCTTT